One and the same sample provided the 6 T cell receptor beta chains below, sequenced in a study of shared clonotypes between healthy human individuals. Repertoires were generated with immunoSEQ multiplex PCR, while TCRdb's copy carries only in-frame clones and drops some. The profile covers 1.5 million to 2.5 million clones, with approximately 94% appearing a single time and around 1% taken by the ten largest. Naive CD8 cells comprised CD45RO-negative, CCR7-positively selected cells, excluding terminally differentiated effector memory CD45RA+ cells. Sequencing was done on a sample of naive CD8+ T cells sorted from blood. The source is a man younger than 35 in good health.

On this clone: Other DNA sequences of this sample code for an identical CDR3. The V and J genes are TRBV18 and TRBJ2-5; D not certain. Germline V gives CDR1 KGHSH, CDR2 LQKENI. The CDR3 has 11 amino acids. The V and J ends lost 2 bases and 5 bases respectively, with 3 bases between them. The CDR3 protein is CASSPGETQYF. CDR3 coding DNA: TGTGCCAGCTCACCAGGGGAGACCCAGTACTTC.

This chain connects TRBV11-3 to TRBJ2-1, with D tentatively TRBD1 or TRBD2 (7 bases each). The V and J ends lost 5 bases and 5 bases respectively, with 10 bases between them. CDR3 length: 13 amino acids. Germline CDR1 and CDR2: SGHNT and YENEEA. Here the CDR3 reads CASSPGGDNEQFF. DNA of the CDR3: TGTGCCAGCAGCCCAGGGGGGGACAATGAGCAGTTCTTC.

The V call is TRBV4-1, the J call TRBJ1-6; D is possibly TRBD1 (5 bases). Trimming left V 1 base short and J 8 bases short, with 9 bases between. The CDR3 is made up of 14 amino acids. Germline CDR1 MGHRA, CDR2 YSYEKL. The CDR3 DNA reads TGCGCCAGCAGCCAAGGGGGGGGTGATTCACCCCTCCACTTT. Translated, it gives CASSQGGGDSPLHF.

V gene TRBV27 combines with J gene TRBJ2-7; D remains unclear. This CDR3 spans 13 amino acids. The V gene's germline CDR1 is MNHEY and CDR2 SMNVEV (reference sequence). Trimming removed 3 bases from V and 6 bases from J, with 12 bases in between. The CDR3 DNA reads TGTGCCAGCAGTTTGGTGTCCGAGTCCGAGCAGTACTTC. It specifies CASSLVSESEQYF.

The gene calls are TRBV6-5 and TRBJ1-1, with D possibly TRBD1 on 5 matching bases. Looked up from germline, CDR1 is MNHEY and CDR2 is SVGAGI. The CDR3 spans 15 residues. Between the trimmed V and J ends, which lost 2 bases and 1 base, there was a span of 11 bases. CDR3 DNA sequence: TGTGCCAGCAGTTACAGCGACAGATGGAACACTGAAGCTTTCTTT. Translating it yields CASSYSDRWNTEAFF.

The chain couples TRBV30 to TRBJ2-7; D gene unclear. Trimming removed 6 bases from V and 0 bases from J, with 12 bases in between. CDR1 and CDR2 from the germline V gene are GTSNPN and SVGIG (reference sequence). This CDR3 region has 13 residues. The CDR3 DNA reads TGTGCCTGCGCCCAGGTAAACTCCTACGAGCAGTACTTC. Amino acids: CACAQVNSYEQYF.